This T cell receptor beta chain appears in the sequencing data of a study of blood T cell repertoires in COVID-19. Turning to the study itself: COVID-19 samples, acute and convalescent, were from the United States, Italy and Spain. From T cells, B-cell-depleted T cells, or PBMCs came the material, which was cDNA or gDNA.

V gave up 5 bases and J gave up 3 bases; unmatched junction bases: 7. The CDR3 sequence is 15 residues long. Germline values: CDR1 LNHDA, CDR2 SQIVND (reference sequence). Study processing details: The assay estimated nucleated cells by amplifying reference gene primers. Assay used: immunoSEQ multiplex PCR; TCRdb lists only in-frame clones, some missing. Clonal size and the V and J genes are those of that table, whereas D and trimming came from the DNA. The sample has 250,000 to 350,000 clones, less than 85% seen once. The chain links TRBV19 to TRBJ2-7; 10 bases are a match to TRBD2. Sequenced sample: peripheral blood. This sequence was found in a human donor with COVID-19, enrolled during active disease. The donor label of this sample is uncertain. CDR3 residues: CASSSSGSPNYEQYF. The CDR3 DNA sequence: TGTGCCAGTAGTTCTAGCGGGAGCCCAAACTACGAGCAGTACTTC. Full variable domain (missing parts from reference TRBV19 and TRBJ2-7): DGGITQSPKYLFRKEGQNVTLSCEQNLNHDAMYWYRQDPGQGLRLIYYSQIVNDFQKGDIAEGYSVSREKKESFPLTVTSAQKNPTAFYLCASSSSGSPNYEQYFGPGTRLTVT.